Below are 18 T cell receptor beta chains sequenced from a single sample in a study of technical replicates of blood from a handful of donors (dated by TCRdb to 2017 to 2019). The library was built by means of the immunoSEQ multiplex PCR assay. TCRdb holds this immuneACCESS table with in-frame rearrangements only. Some clones are missing; in checked studies, unresolved V genes explain under half, and the rest has no known cause. The sample contains tens of thousands of clones, 91% of them found a single time. Around 0.4% of the sample is in the top ten clones. The sample comprised T cells isolated from PBMCs. All receptors come from a human donor in good health.

The chain joins TRBV5-8 to TRBJ2-5; 8 bases line up with TRBD1. The V and J ends lost 2 bases and 5 bases, in that order; junction bases with no gene match: 5. The CDR3 covers 14 residues. Germline assignment: CDR1 SGHTS and CDR2 YDEGEE. This chain's CDR3 is CASSFEQGEETQYF. CDR3 DNA sequence: TGTGCCAGCAGCTTCGAACAGGGGGAGGAGACCCAGTACTTC.

The chain uses TRBV7-2 and TRBJ1-3; D perhaps matches TRBD1 (5 bases). The CDR3 runs 15 residues. Germline V gives CDR1 SGHTA, CDR2 FQGNSA. Trimming took off 4 bases at V and 0 bases at J, with 10 bases between the two ends. CDR3 nucleotides: TGTGCCAGCAGCTGGAGGGGACGCTCTGGAAACACCATATATTTT. Its translation is CASSWRGRSGNTIYF.

The chain combines TRBV4-3 with TRBJ2-1; tentative D call: TRBD1 (6 bases). Germline V CDR1 and CDR2: LGHNA, YSLEER. The CDR3 length is 16 residues. The V gene lost 2 bases and the J gene lost 6 bases, with 17 bases spanning the gap. CDR3 sequence: CASSQSSLSGANEQFF. The CDR3 DNA follows: TGCGCCAGCAGCCAATCTTCGTTGTCAGGGGCCAATGAGCAGTTCTTC.

In this sample, this clone turned up a few times. The V and J genes are TRBV7-9 and TRBJ1-1; weak D call: TRBD1 (5 bases). The germline CDR1 and CDR2 sequences are SEHNR and FQNEAQ (reference sequence). V dropped 6 bases and J dropped 5 bases, with 13 bases sitting between them. The CDR3 has 13 residues. CDR3 sequence reads: CASSKGLLTEAFF. In nucleotides, the CDR3 is TGTGCCAGCAGTAAGGGGTTGCTTACTGAAGCTTTCTTT. Drawing the rest from reference TRBV7-9 and TRBJ1-1, the complete variable domain is DTGVSQNPRHKITKRGQNVTFRCDPISEHNRLYWYRQTLGQGPEFLTYFQNEAQLEKSRLLSDRFSAERPKGSFSTLEIQRTEQGDSAMYLCASSKGLLTEAFFGQGTRLTVV.

This clone was counted only a few times. This sequence joins TRBV10-3 and TRBJ2-1; D might be TRBD2 (6 bases). Trimming removed 7 bases from V and 3 bases from J, with 10 bases in between. Per the germline V gene, CDR1 is ENHRY and CDR2 is SYGVKD. This CDR3 is built from 13 residues. The DNA of the CDR3 is TGTGCCATCAAAGGGACTGGCTACAATGAGCAGTTCTTC. This sequence encodes CAIKGTGYNEQFF.

The rearrangement uses TRBV7-8 and TRBJ2-1; no clear D gene. CDR3 length: 14 amino acids. Germline V CDR1 and CDR2: SGHVS, FQNEAQ. Trimming took 3 bases from V and 3 from J, leaving 9 bases between them. The CDR3 nucleotides read TGTGCCAGCAGCTTGAGGTTGGTCTACAATGAGCAGTTCTTC. Translated: CASSLRLVYNEQFF.

This chain connects TRBV5-1 to TRBJ2-2, with unresolved D. With 6 bases removed from V and 1 base from J, the gap between germline ends came to 13 bases. Germline CDR1 reads SGHRS; CDR2 reads YFSETQ. The CDR3 is 15 amino acids. The DNA for the CDR3 is TGCGCCAGCACCCCCCAGGTATTGAACACCGGGGAGCTGTTTTTT. This sequence encodes CASTPQVLNTGELFF.

J is TRBJ1-1 and V is TRBV18, with D perhaps matching TRBD1 (5 bases). V was cut by 2 bases and J by 8 bases, with 15 bases left in between. The CDR3 runs to 14 residues. From germline, CDR1 is KGHSH and CDR2 LQKENI. The CDR3 sequence: CASSPSLGHLEAFF. The CDR3 DNA follows: TGTGCCAGCTCACCATCCTTAGGACACTTAGAAGCTTTCTTT.

The rearrangement uses TRBV7-9 and TRBJ1-5; D possibly corresponds to TRBD1 (5 bases). CDR3 size: 16 residues. Trimming pared 3 bases from V and 0 bases from J, leaving 12 bases between. Germline CDR1 is SEHNR and CDR2 is FQNEAQ (reference sequence). CDR3 nucleotides: TGTGCCAGCAGCTTCACCGGGACTTATAGCAATCAGCCCCAGCATTTT. Translating gives CASSFTGTYSNQPQHF.

The rearrangement links TRBV6-6 to TRBJ1-2; TRBD1 matches 11 bases. The CDR3 totals 15 residues. Germline CDR1 and CDR2: MNHNY and SVGAGI (reference sequence). Unmatched junction bases numbered 5, after V lost 5 bases and J lost 3 bases. DNA for the CDR3: TGTGCCAGCAGTGATCCGGGACAGGGGGACTATGGCTACACCTTC. Translation gives CASSDPGQGDYGYTF.

V usage is TRBV27 and J usage is TRBJ1-5; 7 positions match TRBD1. CDR3 length: 16 residues. Per germline, CDR1 MNHEY and CDR2 SMNVEV (reference sequence). J lost 0 bases, V lost 3 bases, and 5 bases had no gene match. For the CDR3, the DNA is TGTGCCAGCAGTTTCGGGACAGAACTTAGCAATCAGCCCCAGCATTTT. Encoded protein: CASSFGTELSNQPQHF.

Written as DNA, the CDR3 is TGTGCCAGCAGCTTAGTAGGCGGCGGGAGTTTAAATGAGCAGTTCTTC. It codes for CASSLVGGGSLNEQFF. The V call is TRBV7-2, the J call TRBJ2-1; TRBD2 matches 7 bases. CDR1 and CDR2 from the germline V gene are SGHTA and FQGNSA. V gave up 1 base and J gave up 7 bases; unmatched junction bases: 10. CDR3 length: 16 residues.

The gene calls are TRBV5-1 and TRBJ1-1; possibly TRBD1 for D (5 bases). The germline V gene has CDR1 SGHRS and CDR2 YFSETQ. The CDR3 totals 13 residues. Trimming left V 7 bases short and J 5 bases short, with 15 bases between. CDR3 coding DNA: TGCGCCAGCTATAATCCGGGGGAGACTGAAGCTTTCTTT. The encoded protein is CASYNPGETEAFF.

The V gene is TRBV15, the J gene TRBJ2-5; D may be TRBD2 (6 bases). V was cut by 2 bases and J by 1 base, with 14 bases left in between. CDR1 and CDR2 (germline): LNHNV, YYDKDF (reference sequence). The CDR3 totals 16 residues. The CDR3 is CATSRRDSRRQETQYF. Here the CDR3 DNA reads TGTGCCACCAGCAGACGGGACTCCCGGCGCCAAGAGACCCAGTACTTC.

The CDR3 coding sequence is TGTGCCAGCAGCTTAGAACTAAACACTGAAGCTTTCTTT. Translating it yields CASSLELNTEAFF. The V gene is TRBV11-3, the J gene TRBJ1-1; D unresolved. Per the germline V gene, CDR1 is SGHNT and CDR2 is YENEEA. CDR3 length: 13 residues. Deletions cut 0 bases from V and 2 bases from J, with 4 bases between.

J is TRBJ2-1 and V is TRBV6-4; no definite D call. Trimming stripped 4 bases from V and 0 bases from J, with 10 bases between. The CDR3 extends over 15 amino acids. Germline V gene lookup returns CDR1 MRHNA and CDR2 SNTAGT. The CDR3 bases are TGTGCCAGCAGTGTCCGGGTGAGCTCCTACAATGAGCAGTTCTTC. Translation gives CASSVRVSSYNEQFF.

Turning to this clone: An end of the junction does not agree with germline; a read error may underlie this. In DNA, the CDR3 is TGCGCCAGCAACCAAGGAGGGGGTGAGCAGTTCTTC. It codes for CASNQGGGEQFF. The rearrangement links TRBV4-1 to TRBJ2-1; D is tentatively TRBD1 or TRBD2 (6 bases each). This CDR3 comprises 12 residues. From germline, CDR1 is MGHRA and CDR2 YSYEKL.

This clone has just a few counts. The J gene is TRBJ2-3, the V gene TRBV14; tentative D call: TRBD1 (6 bases). V was clipped by 1 base and J by 7 bases, with 18 bases between them. CDR1 and CDR2 from the germline V gene are SGHDN and FVKESK. The CDR3 sequence is 16 residues long. The CDR3 loop reads CASSQGTTGLENTQYF. CDR3 nucleotide sequence: TGTGCCAGCAGCCAAGGGACGACAGGCCTTGAAAATACGCAGTATTTT.